The following is a T cell receptor (beta chain) sequence with its context. Its specificity is not known. The data belong to a study of OX40 agonist ivuxolimab in advanced cancers. Looking at the study overall: Aged about 20 to 80 with a mean of approximately 60 years, they were 82.7% male. Three individuals attained partial responses, comprising one hepatocellular carcinoma case and two cutaneous melanoma cases. Findings and caveats of the study: More expanded clones were seen, on average, in CD8+ T cells than in CD4+. The antigen specificity of the peripheral T cells (those that were expanded) was not determined.

Generated by immunoSEQ multiplex PCR, the TCRdb table keeps only in-frame clones and is missing some. In the table there are roughly 64,000 clones, just under 85% of which are singletons. CDR1 is SEHNR, CDR2 FQNEAQ, per germline (reference sequence). This CDR3 has 13 residues. The V segment lost 5 bases and the J segment 5 bases; nucleotides outside the gene matches: 5. The receptor's source is an adult with an advanced solid tumor such as melanoma, head and neck, liver or kidney cancer. Material: CD4+ or CD8+ T cells sorted from blood, obtained in a trial of the OX40 agonist ivuxolimab. The rearrangement links TRBV7-9 to TRBJ1-2, with TRBD1 matching over 7 bases. CDR3 amino acids: CASSEAQGYGYTF. The CDR3 DNA reads as TGTGCCAGCAGCGAAGCACAGGGGTATGGCTACACCTTC.